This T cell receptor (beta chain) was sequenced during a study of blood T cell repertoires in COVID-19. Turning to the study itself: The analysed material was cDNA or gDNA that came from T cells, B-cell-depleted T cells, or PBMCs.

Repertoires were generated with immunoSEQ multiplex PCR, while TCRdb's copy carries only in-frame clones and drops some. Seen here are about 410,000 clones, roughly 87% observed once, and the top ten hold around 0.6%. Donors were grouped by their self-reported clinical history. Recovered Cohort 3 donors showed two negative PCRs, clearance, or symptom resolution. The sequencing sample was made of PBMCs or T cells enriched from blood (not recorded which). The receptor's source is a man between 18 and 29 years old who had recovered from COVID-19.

CDR3 sequence reads: CASSSGTSGNTGELFF. CDR3 bases: TGTGCCAGCAGCTCAGGGACTAGCGGGAACACCGGGGAGCTGTTTTTT. V is TRBV11-2 and J is TRBJ2-2; 11 nucleotides agree with TRBD2. Germline CDR1 SGHAT, CDR2 FQNNGV. The CDR3 spans 16 residues. V gave up 4 bases and J gave up 1 base; unmatched junction bases: 2. The full variable domain, its missing parts supplied by reference TRBV11-2 and TRBJ2-2, is EAGVAQSPRYKIIEKRQSVAFWCNPISGHATLYWYQQILGQGPKLLIQFQNNGVVDDSQLPKDRFSAERLKGVDSTLKIQPAKLEDSAVYLCASSSGTSGNTGELFFGEGSRLTVL.